This TCR beta chain emerged from a study of CD8+ T cells in alopecia areata. Treatment in this sample: oral pan-JAK inhibitor, 5-10 mg twice daily. The germline V gene has CDR1 SQVTM and CDR2 ANQGSEA. The CDR3 spans 12 residues. Trimming removed 3 bases at V and 4 bases at J, with 8 bases between. RNA was isolated and reverse transcribed to cDNA, the sequencing template. Profiled with immunoSEQ multiplex PCR; TCRdb holds only in-frame clones, not every one. The sample has around 200,000 clones, roughly three fifths seen once. The clonotype comes from a human donor with alopecia areata. The chain carries TRBV29-1 and TRBJ2-3, with D hard to call. Sequenced material: CD4+ T cells sorted from blood, taken at week 4, from a patient treated with tofacitinib. CDR3 nucleotide sequence: TGCAGCGTTGATGTGGGCGCAGATACGCAGTATTTT. It specifies CSVDVGADTQYF.